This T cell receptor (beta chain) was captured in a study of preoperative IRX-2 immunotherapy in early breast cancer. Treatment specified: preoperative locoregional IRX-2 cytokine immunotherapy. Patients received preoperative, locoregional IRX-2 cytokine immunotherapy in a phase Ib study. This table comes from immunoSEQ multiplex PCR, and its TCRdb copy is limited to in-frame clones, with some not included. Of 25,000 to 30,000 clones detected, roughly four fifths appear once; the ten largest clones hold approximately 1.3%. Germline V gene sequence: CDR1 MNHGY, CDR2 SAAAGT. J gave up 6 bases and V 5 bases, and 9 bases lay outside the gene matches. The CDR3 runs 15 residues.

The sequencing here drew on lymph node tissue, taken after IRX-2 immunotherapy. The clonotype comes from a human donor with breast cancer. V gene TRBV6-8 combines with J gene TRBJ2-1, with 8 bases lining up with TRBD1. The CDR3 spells CASSVTTGVSNEQFF. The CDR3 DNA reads TGTGCCAGCAGTGTAACGACAGGGGTTAGCAATGAGCAGTTCTTC.